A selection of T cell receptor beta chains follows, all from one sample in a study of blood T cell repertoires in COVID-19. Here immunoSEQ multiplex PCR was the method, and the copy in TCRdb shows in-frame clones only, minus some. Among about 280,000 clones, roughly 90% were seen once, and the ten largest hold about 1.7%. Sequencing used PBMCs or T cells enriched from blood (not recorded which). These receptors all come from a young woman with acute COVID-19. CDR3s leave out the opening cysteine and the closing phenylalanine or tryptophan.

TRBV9,ASSVGASGRKTDTGELF
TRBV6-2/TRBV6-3,ASSSDRGEQPQH
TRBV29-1,SVDGAGLAVYNEQF
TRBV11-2,ASSRTSEQY
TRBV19,ASLRGAPGALYSNQPQH
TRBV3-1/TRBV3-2,ASSHGTSSRDTQY
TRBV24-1,ATSDFRGSYDYNEQF
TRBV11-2,ASSLEGTTGGQGLGSPLH
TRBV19,ASSIYPGQINEKLF
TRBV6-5,ASNTGTGTYEQY
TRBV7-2,ASSLQGARGQPQH
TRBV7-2,ASSLLWLAEETQY
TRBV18,ASSPVSSGNTIY
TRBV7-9,ASRRQTDYYNSPLH
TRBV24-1,ATSDSGKETQY
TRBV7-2,ASSIRTSGYNEQF
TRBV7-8,ASSQGSAGDMGEQF
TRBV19,ASPIMGRGWDTGELF
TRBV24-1,ATSDPATSGTQY
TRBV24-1,ATRTSRSGTGYEQY
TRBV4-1,ASSQDGMVLLAGVPGQF
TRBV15,ATSRDFLAGLGYT
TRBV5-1,ASSLMRNQETQY
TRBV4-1,ASSPHPAADTEAF
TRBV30,AWSVNFNEQF
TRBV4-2,ASSQAPPGQGNEKLF
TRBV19,ASSPGLREGSNEQF
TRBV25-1,ASSEEWGQGARGYT
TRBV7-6,ASSLGVAESSYNEQF
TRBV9,ASSRRPGNEKLF
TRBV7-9,ASSSLWEGDGGTEAF
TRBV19,ASTLTGGSNQPQH
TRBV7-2,ASSFPGQGVETQY
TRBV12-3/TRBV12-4,ASSVGRFETQY
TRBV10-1,ASSETGTGKETQY
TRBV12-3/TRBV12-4,ASSLRQGYEQY
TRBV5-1,ASSSRQGLENEQF
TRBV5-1,ASSLVSGNTIY
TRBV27,ASSSRGAANEKLF
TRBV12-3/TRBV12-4,ASSSTAGGYT